The 26 T cell receptor beta chains below were found in one sample sequenced in a study of T-cell memory formation after mild COVID-19. TCRdb used MiXCR to reprocess the 5' RACE reads, holding one entry per CDR3 protein. The sample consists of 45,000 to 65,000 distinct CDR3 sequences, around 9.7% of them appearing once. The sequencing input was PBMCs or a T cell subset sorted from them (not recorded which). The receptors shown here come from an adult woman who had mild COVID-19 (a few samples of this study predate the infection). Cell type and time point are not known.

Note on this clonotype: The conserved phenylalanine or tryptophan is not found at the CDR3 terminus, so this likely reflects a read error. This CDR3 is CSATPPAALSGYTC. The DNA of the CDR3 is TGCAGTGCTACCCCCCCCGCGGCACTGTCGGGCTACACCTGC. The rearrangement joins TRBV20-1 to TRBJ1-2, with D unresolved. Trimming stripped 4 bases from V and 8 bases from J, with 20 bases between. Germline CDR1 reads DFQATT; CDR2 reads SNEGSKA (reference sequence). The CDR3 is 14 residues long.

This clonotype was found a few times. V gene TRBV6-5 combines with J gene TRBJ1-3, with no clear D. Trimming removed 3 bases at V and 2 bases at J, with 11 bases between. The germline CDR1 and CDR2 sequences are MNHEY and SVGAGI. This CDR3 has 15 residues. CDR3 in amino acids: CASSYSGSTGNTIYF. CDR3 DNA: TGTGCCAGCAGTTATTCGGGTTCCACTGGAAACACCATATATTTT.

There are a few counts of this clonotype. The gene calls are TRBV20-1 and TRBJ1-1; D is unclear. The length of the CDR3 is 15 residues. V dropped 5 bases and J dropped 2 bases, with 18 bases sitting between them. CDR1 and CDR2 (germline): DFQATT, SNEGSKA (reference sequence). The CDR3 nucleotides are TGCAGTGCTGGGGTGGCGGGCTCCGTTAACACTGAAGCTTTCTTT. This codes for CSAGVAGSVNTEAFF.

This clonotype was seen many times. This sequence joins TRBV9 and TRBJ2-5; 7 bases match TRBD1. J gave up 1 base and V 0 bases, and 15 bases lay outside the gene matches. The CDR3 is 19 amino acids. Germline loops: CDR1 SGDLS, CDR2 YYNGEE. The DNA of the CDR3 is TGTGCCAGCAGCGTAGCTACTACGGGTATGAGGGGGCGCCAAGAGACCCAGTACTTC. This encodes CASSVATTGMRGRQETQYF.

This clonotype was picked up many times. The chain recombines TRBV12-3 or TRBV12-4 with TRBJ2-1; D remains ambiguous. The CDR3 is 12 residues long. Trimming took 7 bases from V and 7 from J, leaving 11 bases between them. This CDR3 reads CASTLLGNEQFF. The CDR3 region has the DNA TGTGCCAGCACTTTGTTGGGAAATGAGCAGTTCTTC.

This clonotype was seen repeatedly, ten times or more. V usage is TRBV20-1 and J usage is TRBJ1-1, with TRBD1 as a possible D gene (6 bases). Germline CDR1 DFQATT, CDR2 SNEGSKA (reference sequence). V shed 0 bases and J shed 10 bases, with 30 bases lying between them. The CDR3 extends over 18 amino acids. The DNA of the CDR3 is TGCAGTGCTAGAGACGCGTCCCTCCCCGGCAGGGGAGGATCCGGAGCTTTCTTT. It yields the protein CSARDASLPGRGGSGAFF.

This clonotype was picked up a small number of times. This rearrangement joins TRBV5-1 to TRBJ1-3; D gene unclear. Trimming left V 0 bases short and J 0 bases short, with 7 bases between. The CDR3 totals 15 residues. Germline V gives CDR1 SGHRS, CDR2 YFSETQ. CDR3 in DNA: TGCGCCAGCAGCTTGGAGTCCTACTCTGGAAACACCATATATTTT. Translating gives CASSLESYSGNTIYF.

The chain is built from TRBV5-4 and TRBJ2-2, with D unresolved. The V end was cut by 0 bases, the J end by 3 bases, with 6 bases between. The CDR3 has 14 residues. Germline-derived CDR1 and CDR2 are SGHNT and YYREEE (reference sequence). The CDR3 DNA is TGTGCCAGCAGCTTGGCCTATGACACCGGGGAGCTGTTTTTT. It is translated as CASSLAYDTGELFF.

This clonotype was detected ten times or more. This chain connects TRBV7-2 to TRBJ2-3; no clear D gene. V gave up 5 bases and J gave up 0 bases, with 6 bases separating them. The CDR3 spans 13 residues. The germline gives CDR1 SGHTA, CDR2 FQGNSA. The CDR3 sequence: CASSLSSTDTQYF. The CDR3, as DNA: TGTGCCAGCAGCCTCAGTAGCACAGATACGCAGTATTTT.

V usage is TRBV30 and J usage is TRBJ1-3, with TRBD1 as a possible D gene (6 bases). V was clipped by 3 bases and J by 2 bases, with 14 bases between them. The CDR3 is 15 amino acids. Germline V gives CDR1 GTSNPN, CDR2 SVGIG (reference sequence). CDR3 protein: CAWREQGNPGNTIYF. DNA for the CDR3: TGTGCCTGGAGAGAACAGGGTAATCCTGGAAACACCATATATTTT. The variable domain in full, with the rest retrieved from reference TRBV30 and TRBJ1-3, is SQTIHQWPATLVQPVGSPLSLECTVEGTSNPNLYWYRQAAGRGLQLLFYSVGIGQISSEVPQNLSASRPQDRQFILSSKKLLLSDSGFYLCAWREQGNPGNTIYFGEGSWLTVV.

This clonotype was counted between two and nine times. V gene TRBV2 combines with J gene TRBJ1-4; D is unclear. CDR1 and CDR2 (germline): SNHLY, FYNNEI. V was clipped by 7 bases and J by 7 bases, with 16 bases between them. The CDR3 is made up of 14 amino acids. The CDR3: CASTIEAVTEKLFF. The CDR3 bases are TGTGCCAGCACCATAGAGGCCGTCACTGAAAAACTGTTTTTT.

This clonotype was observed at least ten times. This chain connects TRBV24-1 to TRBJ2-1; TRBD1 is a possible D gene (6 bases). This CDR3 has 16 amino acids. V was trimmed by 4 bases and J by 5 bases, leaving 17 bases between them. Germline CDR1 reads KGHDR; CDR2 reads SFDVKD. The chain's CDR3 is CATSDQSKGDHNEQFF. CDR3 DNA: TGTGCCACCAGTGACCAAAGTAAGGGGGACCACAATGAGCAGTTCTTC.

This clonotype was observed a handful of times. The chain's CDR3 is CAISGRGIRGNNEQFF. Here the CDR3 DNA reads TGTGCCATCAGTGGGAGAGGTATCCGAGGGAACAATGAGCAGTTCTTC. The chain is built from TRBV10-3 and TRBJ2-1; D may be TRBD2 (5 bases). V was clipped by 4 bases and J by 5 bases, with 18 bases between them. Germline CDR1 reads ENHRY; CDR2 reads SYGVKD. This CDR3 has 16 amino acids.

This clonotype was seen a handful of times. The chain is built from TRBV3-1 and TRBJ2-7; 14 nucleotides match TRBD2. The V gene's germline CDR1 is LGHDT and CDR2 YNNKEL (reference sequence). The CDR3 consists of 16 residues. V shed 6 bases and J 6 bases; nucleotides not matched to a gene: 10. The DNA of the CDR3 is TGTGCCAGCAGTCCGGGACTAGCGGGAGTCCTTGGCGAGCAGTACTTC. Protein product: CASSPGLAGVLGEQYF.

This chain links TRBV7-9 with TRBJ1-5; no reliable D call. The ends were cut back, 5 bases at V and 2 bases at J, with 7 bases in the middle. The CDR3 length is 13 residues. Germline CDR1 reads SEHNR; CDR2 reads FQNEAQ (reference sequence). CDR3 sequence reads: CASSNTGNQPQHF. In nucleotides, the CDR3 is TGTGCCAGCAGCAATACAGGCAATCAGCCCCAGCATTTT.

Many counts were recorded for this clonotype. The CDR3 sequence: CASKKTGTVDEQYF. Here the CDR3 DNA reads TGTGCCAGCAAAAAGACAGGGACCGTCGACGAGCAGTACTTC. The chain uses TRBV5-5 and TRBJ2-7; TRBD1 aligns across 7 bases. Germline loops: CDR1 SGHKS, CDR2 YYEKEE (reference sequence). The CDR3 has 14 residues. V gave up 6 bases and J gave up 5 bases; unmatched junction bases: 11.

The sample holds many counts of this clonotype. This rearrangement joins TRBV7-2 to TRBJ2-7; TRBD2 agrees at 13 bases. The CDR3 has 15 residues. The germline V gene has CDR1 SGHTA and CDR2 FQGNSA. The J segment lost 5 bases and the V segment lost 8 bases, leaving 9 bases of the junction unmatched. The CDR3 DNA sequence: TGTGCCAGCCGAACTACTAGCGGGAGGGCCGACGAGCAGTACTTC. Amino acids: CASRTTSGRADEQYF.

The chain combines TRBV12-3 or TRBV12-4 with TRBJ2-5; TRBD2 matches 11 bases. The V and J ends lost 5 bases and 5 bases, in that order; junction bases with no gene match: 13. The CDR3 extends over 17 amino acids. CDR3 amino acids: CASSQWGSGGAGETQYF. The DNA for the CDR3 is TGTGCCAGCAGTCAATGGGGTAGCGGGGGGGCCGGTGAGACCCAGTACTTC.

In this sample, this clonotype turned up a few times. The rearrangement joins TRBV9 to TRBJ2-1; TRBD2 agrees at 11 bases. The CDR3 consists of 20 residues. The junction had 13 bases not matched to a gene; V was cut back by 2 bases and J by 0 bases. CDR1 is SGDLS and CDR2 is YYNGEE in the germline V gene. The CDR3 nucleotides read TGTGCCAGCAGCGTCAACCCAGAGGGACTAGCGGTAAGCTCCTACAATGAGCAGTTCTTC. Its translation is CASSVNPEGLAVSSYNEQFF.

This clonotype has a count of ten or more. V is TRBV7-9 and J is TRBJ1-5; 7 bases fit TRBD1. The CDR3 loop spans 15 amino acids. Germline lookup yields CDR1 SEHNR and CDR2 FQNEAQ (reference sequence). The junction had 8 bases not matched to a gene; V was cut back by 4 bases and J by 5 bases. The CDR3 sequence is CASSSTDREDQPQHF. CDR3 DNA sequence: TGTGCCAGCAGCTCCACCGACAGGGAAGATCAGCCCCAGCATTTT. Complete variable domain (other parts from reference TRBV7-9 and TRBJ1-5): DTGVSQNPRHKITKRGQNVTFRCDPISEHNRLYWYRQTLGQGPEFLTYFQNEAQLEKSRLLSDRFSAERPKGSFSTLEIQRTEQGDSAMYLCASSSTDREDQPQHFGDGTRLSIL.

This clonotype was counted a few times. The chain has TRBV5-1 and TRBJ1-1, with D possibly being TRBD1 (5 bases). CDR3 length: 14 amino acids. Between the trimmed V and J ends, which lost 5 bases and 1 base, there was a span of 12 bases. CDR1 and CDR2 (germline): SGHRS, YFSETQ. This chain's CDR3 is CASRTHTGNTEAFF. DNA for the CDR3: TGCGCCAGCAGAACCCACACAGGGAACACTGAAGCTTTCTTT. The full variable domain, with the rest looked up from reference TRBV5-1 and TRBJ1-1, is KAGVTQTPRYLIKTRGQQVTLSCSPISGHRSVSWYQQTPGQGLQFLFEYFSETQRNKGNFPGRFSGRQFSNSRSEMNVSTLELGDSALYLCASRTHTGNTEAFFGQGTRLTVV.

This clonotype was detected a few times. The chain recombines TRBV20-1 with TRBJ1-2; TRBD1 matches at 8 bases. The V gene's germline CDR1 is DFQATT and CDR2 SNEGSKA (reference sequence). This CDR3 is built from 12 residues. V trimming: 5 bases; J trimming: 5 bases; junction bases outside the gene matches: 4. The CDR3 loop reads CSALDRDYGYTF. The CDR3 bases are TGCAGTGCTTTGGACAGGGATTATGGCTACACCTTC.

The rearrangement uses TRBV20-1 and TRBJ1-6; the match to TRBD1 covers 7 bases. Germline values: CDR1 DFQATT, CDR2 SNEGSKA (reference sequence). The CDR3 has 15 amino acids. Trimming took 5 bases from V and 9 from J; bases not matched to a gene: 13. The CDR3 spells CSAPGDRGGRSPLHF. For the CDR3, the DNA is TGCAGTGCTCCTGGGGACAGAGGGGGTCGTTCACCCCTCCACTTT.

This clonotype has more than one count but fewer than ten. The chain uses TRBV12-3 or TRBV12-4 and TRBJ2-6; D remains ambiguous. This CDR3 has 13 residues. The V end was cut by 6 bases, the J end by 0 bases, with 3 bases between. CDR3 DNA sequence: TGTGCCAGCAGATTCTCTGGGGCCAACGTCCTGACTTTC. As protein: CASRFSGANVLTF.

This clonotype was recorded a few times. The chain uses TRBV19 and TRBJ1-6, with 9 positions matching TRBD1. Germline trimming cut 7 bases from V and 9 bases from J; bases unmatched to any gene: 7. This CDR3 is 14 amino acids long. Germline V gene lookup returns CDR1 LNHDA and CDR2 SQIVND (reference sequence). CDR3 nucleotide sequence: TGTGCCAGTACTTTGGGACAGGGTGGTTCACCCCTCCACTTT. It is translated as CASTLGQGGSPLHF.

This sequence joins TRBV7-9 and TRBJ1-1; D not resolved. Germline CDR1 SEHNR, CDR2 FQNEAQ (reference sequence). V lost 5 bases and J lost 0, with 7 bases in between. This CDR3 comprises 13 residues. In nucleotides, the CDR3 is TGTGCCAGCAGCCCGGAGCTGAACACTGAAGCTTTCTTT. It codes for CASSPELNTEAFF.